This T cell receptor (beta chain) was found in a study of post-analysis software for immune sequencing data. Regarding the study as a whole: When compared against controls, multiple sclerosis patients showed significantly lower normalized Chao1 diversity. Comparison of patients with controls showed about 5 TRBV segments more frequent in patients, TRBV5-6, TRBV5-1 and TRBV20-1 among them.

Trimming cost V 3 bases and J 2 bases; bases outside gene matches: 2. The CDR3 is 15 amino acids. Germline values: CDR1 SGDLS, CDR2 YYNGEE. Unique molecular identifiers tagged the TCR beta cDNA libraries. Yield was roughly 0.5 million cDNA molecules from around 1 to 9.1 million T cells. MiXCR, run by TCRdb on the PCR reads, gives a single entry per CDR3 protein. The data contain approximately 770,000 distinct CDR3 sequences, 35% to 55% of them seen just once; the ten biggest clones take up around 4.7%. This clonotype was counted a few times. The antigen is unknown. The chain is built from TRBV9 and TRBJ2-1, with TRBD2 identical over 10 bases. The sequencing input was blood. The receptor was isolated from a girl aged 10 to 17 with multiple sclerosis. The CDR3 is CASSASGSPYNEQFF. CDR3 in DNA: TGTGCCAGCAGCGCTAGCGGGAGCCCCTACAATGAGCAGTTCTTC.